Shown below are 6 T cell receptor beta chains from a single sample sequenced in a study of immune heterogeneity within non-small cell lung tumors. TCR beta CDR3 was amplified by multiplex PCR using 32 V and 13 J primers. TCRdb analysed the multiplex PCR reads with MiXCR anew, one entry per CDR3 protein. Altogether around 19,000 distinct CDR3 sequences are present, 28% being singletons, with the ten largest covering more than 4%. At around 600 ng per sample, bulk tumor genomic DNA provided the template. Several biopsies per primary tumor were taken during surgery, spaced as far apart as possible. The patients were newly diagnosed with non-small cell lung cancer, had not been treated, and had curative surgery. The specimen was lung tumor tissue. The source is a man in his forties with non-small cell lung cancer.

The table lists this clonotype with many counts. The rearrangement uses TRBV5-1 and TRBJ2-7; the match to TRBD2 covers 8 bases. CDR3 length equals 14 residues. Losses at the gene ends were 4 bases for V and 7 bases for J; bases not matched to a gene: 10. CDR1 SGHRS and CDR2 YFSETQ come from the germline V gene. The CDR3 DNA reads TGCGCCAGCAGCCAGCGAGCGGGAGCTCGGGAGCAGTACTTC. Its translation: CASSQRAGAREQYF.

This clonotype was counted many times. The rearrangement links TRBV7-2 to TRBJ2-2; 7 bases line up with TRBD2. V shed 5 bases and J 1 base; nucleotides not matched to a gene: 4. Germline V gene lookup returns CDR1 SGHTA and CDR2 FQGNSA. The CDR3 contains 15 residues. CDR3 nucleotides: TGTGCCAGCAGCCGTGGGGGGGGGAACACCGGGGAGCTGTTTTTT. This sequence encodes CASSRGGGNTGELFF.

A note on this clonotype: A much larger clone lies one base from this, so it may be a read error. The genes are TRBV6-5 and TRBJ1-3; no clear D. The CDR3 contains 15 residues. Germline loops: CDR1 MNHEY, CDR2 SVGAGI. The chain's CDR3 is CANSYFGSSGNTIYF. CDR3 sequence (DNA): TGTGCCAACAGTTACTTCGGGAGCTCTGGAAACACCATATATTTT.

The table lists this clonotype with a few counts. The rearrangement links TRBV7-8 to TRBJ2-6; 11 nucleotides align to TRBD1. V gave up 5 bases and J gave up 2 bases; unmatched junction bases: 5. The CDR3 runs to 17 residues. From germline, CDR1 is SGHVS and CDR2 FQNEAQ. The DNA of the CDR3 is TGTGCCAGCAGCCCCCGGACAGGGGGCGCTGGGGCCAACGTCCTGACTTTC. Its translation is CASSPRTGGAGANVLTF.

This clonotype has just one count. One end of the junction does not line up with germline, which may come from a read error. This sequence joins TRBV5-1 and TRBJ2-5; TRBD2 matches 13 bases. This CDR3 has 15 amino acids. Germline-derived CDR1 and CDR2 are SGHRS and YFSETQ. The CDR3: CASTSTSGRTETRYF. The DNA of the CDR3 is TGCGCCAGCACCTCGACTAGCGGGAGGACAGAGACCCGGTACTTC.

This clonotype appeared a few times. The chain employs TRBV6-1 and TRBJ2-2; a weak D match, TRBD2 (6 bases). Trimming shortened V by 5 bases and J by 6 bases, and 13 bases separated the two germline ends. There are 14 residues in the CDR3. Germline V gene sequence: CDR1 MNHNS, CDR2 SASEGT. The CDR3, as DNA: TGTGCCAGCAGTTATTGGCGGGATGCCGGGGAGCTGTTTTTT. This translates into CASSYWRDAGELFF.